This T cell receptor beta chain originates from a study of shared clonotypes between healthy human individuals. Looking at the study overall: CD4 naive cells filled three plates per donor, CD4 memory three, CD8 naive two and CD8 memory one. Study outcomes and limitations: Naive subsets usually exceeded memory subsets in estimated richness.

Study processing details: Filtering differed because ImmunoSEQ produced junction-only sequences that carried no quality scores. Profiling relied on immunoSEQ multiplex PCR, and the TCRdb table lists in-frame clones only, not all of them. V, J and clone size were drawn from that table, and D and trimming were deduced from the DNA. The repertoire consists of about 600,000 clones, with 95% to 98% occurring once and the leading ten covering 0.3%. Looked up from germline, CDR1 is MNHEY and CDR2 is SVGAGI. The CDR3 sequence is 13 residues long. V lost 10 bases to trimming and J lost 4 bases; unmatched junction nucleotides: 7. Terminally differentiated effector memory CD45RA+ cells were left out of the naive CD8 fraction, which was CD45RO-negative and positively selected for CCR7. In regard to this clone: Its antigen is unknown.

Sequencing was performed on naive CD8+ T cells sorted from blood. The chain is built from TRBV6-5 and TRBJ2-7, with 10 bases aligning to TRBD2. The sequence derives from a man aged 25-45 years in good health. CDR3 sequence: CATAAGGPYEQYF. DNA of the CDR3: TGTGCCACTGCAGCGGGAGGGCCTTACGAGCAGTACTTC.